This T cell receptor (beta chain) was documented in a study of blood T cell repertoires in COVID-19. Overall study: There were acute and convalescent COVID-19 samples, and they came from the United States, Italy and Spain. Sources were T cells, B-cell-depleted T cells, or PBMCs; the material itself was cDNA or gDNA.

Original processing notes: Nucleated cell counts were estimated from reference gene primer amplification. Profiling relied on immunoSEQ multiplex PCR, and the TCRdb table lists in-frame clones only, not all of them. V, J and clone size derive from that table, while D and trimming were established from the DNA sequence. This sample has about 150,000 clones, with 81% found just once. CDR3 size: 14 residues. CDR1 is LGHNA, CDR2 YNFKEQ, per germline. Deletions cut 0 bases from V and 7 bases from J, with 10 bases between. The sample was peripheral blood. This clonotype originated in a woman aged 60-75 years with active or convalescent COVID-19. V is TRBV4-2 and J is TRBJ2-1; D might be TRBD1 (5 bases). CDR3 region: CASSQEGVDNEQFF. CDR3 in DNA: TGTGCCAGCAGCCAAGAAGGGGTCGATAATGAGCAGTTCTTC.